Given below is one T cell receptor (beta chain) in context. Its target is not known. The CDR3 is made up of 11 amino acids. V dropped 3 bases and J dropped 9 bases, with 9 bases sitting between them. The sample originates from a study of T cell responses to AZD1222 COVID-19 vaccine. Notes on the study in general: It was only after the peak T cell response that any repertoires were sampled. There were mostly white British donors and more females than males, and clonal diversity was possibly underestimated.

Some clones are missing from TCRdb's copy, which holds only in-frame ones; the method was immunoSEQ multiplex PCR. Of tens of thousands of clones listed, around 88% were seen once; the top ten hold around 17%. The sample consisted of peripheral blood, taken on day 0 of AZD1222 vaccination. This rearrangement joins TRBV12-3 or TRBV12-4 to TRBJ2-7; D is unresolved. The receptor was derived from an adult in good health. The CDR3 protein is CASSFGSRQYF. CDR3 in DNA: TGTGCCAGCAGTTTTGGTTCTCGGCAGTACTTC.